The 18 T cell receptor beta chains below all came from one sample that was sequenced in a study of blood T cell repertoires in COVID-19. Method: immunoSEQ multiplex PCR; TCRdb's copy keeps in-frame clones and lacks some. The sample lists about 87,000 clones; 80% were seen once. Sequencing used peripheral blood. The receptors come from a woman older than 75 with active or convalescent COVID-19.

This clone has only a few counts. The CDR3 loop is CAWVPTPGIHEQYF. CDR3 nucleotide sequence: TGTGCCTGGGTGCCGACACCAGGTATACACGAGCAGTACTTC. The chain carries TRBV30 and TRBJ2-7, with D hard to call. Trimming took 5 bases from V and 5 from J, leaving 19 bases between them. This CDR3 region has 14 residues. CDR1 is GTSNPN, CDR2 SVGIG, per germline (reference sequence). Together with reference TRBV30 and TRBJ2-7, the CDR3 gives the full variable domain: SQTIHQWPATLVQPVGSPLSLECTVEGTSNPNLYWYRQAAGRGLQLLFYSVGIGQISSEVPQNLSASRPQDRQFILSSKKLLLSDSGFYLCAWVPTPGIHEQYFGPGTRLTVT.

The chain couples TRBV7-9 to TRBJ2-1; 12 bases are shared with TRBD2. Germline V gene lookup returns CDR1 SEHNR and CDR2 FQNEAQ (reference sequence). This CDR3 spans 15 amino acids. J was trimmed by 5 bases and V by 6 bases; bases with no gene match: 5. In nucleotides, the CDR3 is TGTGCCAGCAGTCCTAGACTAGCGGGGGACAATGAGCAGTTCTTC. It translates to CASSPRLAGDNEQFF.

The chain combines TRBV4-1 with TRBJ1-5; TRBD1 matches 12 bases. Germline CDR1 is MGHRA and CDR2 is YSYEKL. V trimming: 0 bases; J trimming: 6 bases; junction bases outside the gene matches: 15. The CDR3 contains 20 residues. CDR3 protein: CASSQDSVIGTGGLVQPQHF. DNA for the CDR3: TGCGCCAGCAGCCAAGATTCCGTCATCGGGACAGGGGGCTTAGTTCAGCCCCAGCATTTT.

V usage is TRBV15 and J usage is TRBJ1-1; the D gene is possibly TRBD1 (5 bases). This CDR3 spans 15 amino acids. Germline V gives CDR1 LNHNV, CDR2 YYDKDF (reference sequence). V was trimmed by 4 bases and J by 0 bases, leaving 12 bases between them. The CDR3 region is CATSTRTLLNTEAFF. In DNA form, the CDR3 reads TGTGCCACCAGCACCCGGACACTGCTGAACACTGAAGCTTTCTTT.

On this clone itself: An end of the junction does not agree with germline; a read error may underlie this. V and J are TRBV13 and TRBJ2-3; TRBD2 aligns across 9 bases. The germline V gene has CDR1 PRHDT and CDR2 FYEKMQ (reference sequence). The CDR3 is made up of 16 amino acids. CDR3 sequence: CASNLRLAGSTDTQYF. The DNA of the CDR3 is TGTGCCAGCAACTTAAGGCTAGCGGGGTCCACAGATACGCAGTATTTT.

V gene TRBV12-3 or TRBV12-4 combines with J gene TRBJ2-3, with D hard to call. The CDR3 totals 13 residues. V lost 2 bases, J lost 6 bases, and 9 bases lay in between. CDR3 sequence: CASSLIGADTQYF. The CDR3 nucleotides read TGTGCCAGCAGTTTAATCGGTGCGGATACGCAGTATTTT.

In this sample, this clone turned up a few times. The chain is built from TRBV11-2 and TRBJ1-6; 8 nucleotides agree with TRBD1. CDR1 SGHAT and CDR2 FQNNGV come from the germline V gene. The CDR3 covers 15 residues. V dropped 5 bases and J dropped 10; count of bases not matched to a gene: 10. In DNA form, the CDR3 reads TGTGCCAGCAGCCCCCCCGGACAGGGTTGGTCACCCCTCCACTTT. Its protein product is CASSPPGQGWSPLHF.

The chain is built from TRBV12-3 or TRBV12-4 and TRBJ1-2, with 7 bases aligning to TRBD1. V shed 7 bases, J shed 8 bases, and the junction held 7 bases outside the gene matches. This CDR3 contains 12 residues. This CDR3 is CASTQQGNGYTF. In DNA, the CDR3 is TGTGCCAGCACCCAACAGGGGAACGGCTACACCTTC.

This chain uses TRBV4-3 with TRBJ1-1; D may be TRBD1 (5 bases). CDR3 length: 17 amino acids. V shed 0 bases and J shed 2 bases, with 16 bases lying between them. CDR1 is LGHNA and CDR2 is YSLEER in the germline V gene. CDR3 sequence: CASSQDPPPGGNTEAFF. DNA of the CDR3: TGCGCCAGCAGCCAAGATCCCCCCCCCGGGGGAAACACTGAAGCTTTCTTT.

The gene calls are TRBV19 and TRBJ2-5; TRBD1 aligns across 7 bases. Losses at the gene ends were 5 bases for V and 4 bases for J; bases not matched to a gene: 7. This CDR3 comprises 14 residues. Germline CDR1 is LNHDA and CDR2 is SQIVND (reference sequence). The CDR3 region is CASSAAGGAETQYF. CDR3 in DNA: TGTGCCAGTAGTGCCGCAGGGGGTGCAGAGACCCAGTACTTC. The whole variable domain, remainder taken from reference TRBV19 and TRBJ2-5, is DGGITQSPKYLFRKEGQNVTLSCEQNLNHDAMYWYRQDPGQGLRLIYYSQIVNDFQKGDIAEGYSVSREKKESFPLTVTSAQKNPTAFYLCASSAAGGAETQYFGPGTRLLVL.

The rearrangement joins TRBV9 to TRBJ1-6; 8 nucleotides align to TRBD1. Germline CDR1 reads SGDLS; CDR2 reads YYNGEE. J was trimmed by 9 bases and V by 4 bases; bases with no gene match: 6. The CDR3 length is 14 residues. CDR3: CASSRGQGTSPLHF. CDR3 sequence (DNA): TGTGCCAGCAGCCGCGGACAGGGAACTTCACCCCTCCACTTT. Drawing the rest from reference TRBV9 and TRBJ1-6, the complete variable domain is DSGVTQTPKHLITATGQRVTLRCSPRSGDLSVYWYQQSLDQGLQFLIQYYNGEERAKGNILERFSAQQFPDLHSELNLSSLELGDSALYFCASSRGQGTSPLHFGNGTRLTVT.

CDR3 loop: CASSGTEETQYF. For the CDR3, the DNA is TGTGCCAGCAGCGGGACAGAAGAGACCCAGTACTTC. The gene calls are TRBV12-3 or TRBV12-4 and TRBJ2-5; 7 bases match TRBD1. The CDR3 sequence is 12 residues long. V lost 6 bases and J lost 3; bases outside the gene matches: 1.

In this sample, this clone turned up a few times. The rearrangement links TRBV7-8 to TRBJ1-1, with 9 bases matching TRBD1. J gave up 1 base and V 5 bases, and 5 bases lay outside the gene matches. This CDR3 is built from 15 residues. Germline V gene sequence: CDR1 SGHVS, CDR2 FQNEAQ. The CDR3 reads CASSRGQGKNTEAFF. CDR3 DNA: TGTGCCAGCAGCCGAGGACAGGGGAAGAACACTGAAGCTTTCTTT.

CDR3 coding DNA: TGTGCCTGGAGTCCCGGGGATGAGCAGTTCTTC. Its translation is CAWSPGDEQFF. This chain links TRBV30 with TRBJ2-1; weak D call: TRBD2 (5 bases). CDR1 is GTSNPN and CDR2 is SVGIG in the germline V gene (reference sequence). CDR3 length equals 11 residues. V lost 2 bases and J lost 8, with 7 bases in between.

The chain carries TRBV3-1 (or the pseudogene TRBV3-2) and TRBJ2-1, with 8 bases that match TRBD2. CDR3 length: 17 amino acids. V was clipped by 4 bases and J by 9 bases; unmatched bases: 17. CDR1 is LGHDT, CDR2 YNNKEL, per germline (reference sequence). The CDR3, as DNA: TGTGCCAGCAGCCGACGTGTAGCGGGACTTCACACCGTTGAGCAGTTCTTC. Amino acids: CASSRRVAGLHTVEQFF.

The J gene is TRBJ2-3, the V gene TRBV5-1; 9 nucleotides align to TRBD2. The CDR3 is 17 residues long. Unmatched junction bases numbered 7, after V lost 1 base and J lost 1 base. Germline V gives CDR1 SGHRS, CDR2 YFSETQ. In DNA, the CDR3 is TGCGCCAGCAGCTTGTGGGGCGGGGGGGACCGCACAGATACGCAGTATTTT. Translation: CASSLWGGGDRTDTQYF.

This chain links TRBV6-1 with TRBJ2-1, with 13 positions matching TRBD2. This CDR3 contains 15 residues. The V segment lost 3 bases and the J segment 8 bases; nucleotides outside the gene matches: 4. CDR1 MNHNS and CDR2 SASEGT come from the germline V gene. As DNA, the CDR3 is TGTGCCAGCAGTGAGGGGACTAGCGGGATATATGAGCAGTTCTTC. It encodes CASSEGTSGIYEQFF.

This clone was recorded once. V gene TRBV7-9 combines with J gene TRBJ2-5; TRBD2 aligns across 11 bases. From germline, CDR1 is SEHNR and CDR2 FQNEAQ (reference sequence). The CDR3 loop spans 16 amino acids. Trimming at V came to 6 bases and at J to 4 bases, leaving 10 bases not matched to a gene. The chain's CDR3 is CASSYGTSGRGETQYF. In nucleotides, the CDR3 is TGTGCCAGCAGTTATGGGACTAGCGGACGGGGAGAGACCCAGTACTTC. Supplemented by reference TRBV7-9 and TRBJ2-5, the full variable domain reads DTGVSQNPRHKITKRGQNVTFRCDPISEHNRLYWYRQTLGQGPEFLTYFQNEAQLEKSRLLSDRFSAERPKGSFSTLEIQRTEQGDSAMYLCASSYGTSGRGETQYFGPGTRLLVL.